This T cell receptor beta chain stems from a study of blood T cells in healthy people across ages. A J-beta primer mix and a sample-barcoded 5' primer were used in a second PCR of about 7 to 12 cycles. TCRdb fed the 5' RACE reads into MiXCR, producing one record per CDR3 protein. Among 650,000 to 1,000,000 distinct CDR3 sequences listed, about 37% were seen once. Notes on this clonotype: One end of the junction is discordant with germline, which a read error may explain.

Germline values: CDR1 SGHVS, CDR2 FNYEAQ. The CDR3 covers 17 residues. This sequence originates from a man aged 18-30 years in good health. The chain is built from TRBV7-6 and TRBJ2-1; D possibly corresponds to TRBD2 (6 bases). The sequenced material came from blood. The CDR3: CASSLLGGKSSYNERFF. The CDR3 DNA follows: TGTGCCAGCAGCTTACTCGGGGGAAAGAGCTCCTACAATGAGCGGTTCTTC.